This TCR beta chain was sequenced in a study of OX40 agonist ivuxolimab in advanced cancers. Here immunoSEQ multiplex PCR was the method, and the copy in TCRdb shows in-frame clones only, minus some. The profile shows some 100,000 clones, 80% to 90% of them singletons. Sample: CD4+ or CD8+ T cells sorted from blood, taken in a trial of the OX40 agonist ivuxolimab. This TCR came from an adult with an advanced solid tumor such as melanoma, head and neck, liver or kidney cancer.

DNA of the CDR3: TGTGCCAGCAGTAATTCACTAGCGGGGAGCCACAATGAGCAGTTCTTC. It specifies CASSNSLAGSHNEQFF. The chain has TRBV28 and TRBJ2-1; 10 nucleotides align to TRBD2. The CDR3 loop spans 16 amino acids. The ends lost 5 bases at V and 5 bases at J; junction bases unmatched: 9. Germline loops: CDR1 MDHEN, CDR2 SYDVKM.